The clone carrying this T cell receptor (beta chain) has only a few counts. Antigen unknown. This sample is part of a study of chemoradiotherapy in HPV16-positive cancers. CDR1 is GTSNPN and CDR2 is SVGIG in the germline V gene (reference sequence). This CDR3 has 10 residues. The data were produced by immunoSEQ multiplex PCR, yet TCRdb's version contains in-frame clones alone and is incomplete. The sample yields about 22,000 clones, roughly 73% seen once. Points from the study as a whole: Candidate HPV-specific clones and E7-related TCR motifs grew in tumor during treatment. For HPV16-positive patients, expanding HPV-responsive T cells associated with longer recurrence-free survival.

The genes are TRBV30 and TRBJ1-1, with a tentative D call TRBD1 (5 bases). This specimen was collected from a patient who underwent chemoradiotherapy. The TCR comes from a human donor with HPV-associated anogenital cancer. The CDR3 DNA reads TGTGCGGCGGGGATGTGGGGGGCTTTCTTT. Its protein product is CAAGMWGAFF.